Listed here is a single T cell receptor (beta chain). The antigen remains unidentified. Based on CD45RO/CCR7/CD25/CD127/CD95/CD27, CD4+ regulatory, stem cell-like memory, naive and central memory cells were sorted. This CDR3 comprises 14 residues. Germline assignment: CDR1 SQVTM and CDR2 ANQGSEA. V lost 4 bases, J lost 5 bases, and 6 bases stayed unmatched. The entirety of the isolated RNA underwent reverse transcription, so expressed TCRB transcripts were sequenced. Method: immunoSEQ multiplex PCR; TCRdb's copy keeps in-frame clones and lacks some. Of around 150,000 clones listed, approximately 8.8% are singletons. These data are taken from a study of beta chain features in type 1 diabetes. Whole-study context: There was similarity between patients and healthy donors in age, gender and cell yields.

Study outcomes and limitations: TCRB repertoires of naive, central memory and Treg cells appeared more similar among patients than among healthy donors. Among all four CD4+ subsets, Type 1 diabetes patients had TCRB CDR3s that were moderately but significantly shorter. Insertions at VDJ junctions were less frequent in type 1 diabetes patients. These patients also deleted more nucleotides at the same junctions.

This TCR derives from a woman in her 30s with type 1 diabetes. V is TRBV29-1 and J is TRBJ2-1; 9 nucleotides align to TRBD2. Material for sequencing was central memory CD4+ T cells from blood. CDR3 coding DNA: TGCAGCGTTGTCGCTAGCGGGAACCACAATGAGCAGTTCTTC. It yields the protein CSVVASGNHNEQFF.